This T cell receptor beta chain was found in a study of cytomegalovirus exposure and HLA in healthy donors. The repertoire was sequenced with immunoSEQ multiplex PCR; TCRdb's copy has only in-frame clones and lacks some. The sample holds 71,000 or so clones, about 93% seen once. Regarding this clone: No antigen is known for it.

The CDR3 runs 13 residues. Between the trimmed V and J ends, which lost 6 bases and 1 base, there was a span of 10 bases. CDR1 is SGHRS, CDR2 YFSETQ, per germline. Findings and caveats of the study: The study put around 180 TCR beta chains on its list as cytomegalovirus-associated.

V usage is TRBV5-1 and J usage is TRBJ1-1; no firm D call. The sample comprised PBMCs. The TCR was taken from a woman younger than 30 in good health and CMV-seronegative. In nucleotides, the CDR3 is TGCGCCAGCAAATCCGAGGCGAACACTGAAGCTTTCTTT. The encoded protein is CASKSEANTEAFF.